This T cell receptor (beta chain) was sequenced in a study of blood T cell repertoires in COVID-19. The wider study: Collection of acute and convalescent COVID-19 samples took place in the United States, Italy and Spain.

Produced via immunoSEQ multiplex PCR; TCRdb's table is partial and in-frame only. The sample yields some 200,000 clones, over 75% seen once. The CDR3 is 12 residues long. V was pared by 2 bases and J by 7 bases, with 11 bases between. Germline assignment: CDR1 GTSNPN and CDR2 SVGIG (reference sequence). Sequenced material: peripheral blood. The rearrangement joins TRBV30 to TRBJ1-2; D unresolved. The receptor comes from a woman in her seventies with acute or convalescent COVID-19. Written as DNA, the CDR3 is TGTGCCTGGAGTTTAGGGAGAGGTGGCTACACCTTC. Its protein is CAWSLGRGGYTF.